This T cell receptor (beta chain) was found in a study of cytomegalovirus exposure and HLA in healthy donors. Trimming pared 7 bases from V and 3 bases from J, leaving 16 bases between. The germline V gene has CDR1 SNHLY and CDR2 FYNNEI. The CDR3 is 14 amino acids. TCRdb's copy holds only in-frame clones and misses some; the assay was immunoSEQ multiplex PCR. The sample has 97,000 or so clones, about 90% seen once; the top ten hold 6.3%. The rearrangement links TRBV2 to TRBJ2-7; tentative D call: TRBD2 (6 bases). The sequence was obtained from a man aged 18 to 30 in good health and CMV-seropositive. Material for sequencing was PBMCs. The CDR3 reads CASNPGLTNYEQYF. The CDR3 coding sequence is TGTGCCAGCAATCCGGGACTCACGAACTACGAGCAGTACTTC.